The 16 T cell receptor beta chains listed next were all sequenced from one sample in a study of blood T cell repertoires in COVID-19. Sequencing used immunoSEQ multiplex PCR; TCRdb keeps in-frame clones, though not all of them. The sample has about 77,000 clones, 75% to 85% seen once. Sequencing was done on a sample of peripheral blood. The origin of the receptors is a woman aged 70-85 years with acute or convalescent COVID-19.

CDR3 protein: CASSIPGTGSLFGYTF. The CDR3 DNA reads as TGCGCCAGCAGCATCCCTGGGACAGGGAGCCTCTTTGGCTACACCTTC. The V and J genes are TRBV4-1 and TRBJ1-2; TRBD1 agrees at 9 bases. The germline gives CDR1 MGHRA, CDR2 YSYEKL. The J segment lost 7 bases and the V segment lost 5 bases, leaving 14 bases of the junction unmatched. CDR3 length: 16 amino acids.

The chain is built from TRBV5-1 and TRBJ1-1; 8 positions match TRBD1. Germline-derived CDR1 and CDR2 are SGHRS and YFSETQ. The CDR3 runs to 13 residues. V was clipped by 4 bases and J by 6 bases; unmatched bases: 5. In DNA form, the CDR3 reads TGCGCCAGCAGCCCAGGACAGGGCGCTGAAGCTTTCTTT. This codes for CASSPGQGAEAFF.

V gene TRBV4-1 combines with J gene TRBJ2-3; TRBD2 matches at 15 bases. CDR3 size: 22 residues. Per the germline V gene, CDR1 is MGHRA and CDR2 is YSYEKL. The V and J ends lost 1 base and 0 bases, in that order; junction bases with no gene match: 14. CDR3 protein: CASSQALGLAGGYSPSTDTQYF. The CDR3 region has the DNA TGCGCCAGCAGCCAAGCCCTTGGACTAGCGGGGGGGTACTCTCCGAGCACAGATACGCAGTATTTT.

The chain recombines TRBV7-6 with TRBJ1-6, with a weak D call TRBD1 (6 bases). Germline V gene data show CDR1 as SGHVS and CDR2 as FNYEAQ. Trimming took off 3 bases at V and 3 bases at J, with 9 bases between the two ends. The CDR3 is 15 amino acids. The CDR3 DNA sequence: TGTGCCAGCAGCTTTCGGGACAACTATAATTCACCCCTCCACTTT. It encodes CASSFRDNYNSPLHF.

The V gene is TRBV4-2, the J gene TRBJ1-1, with 10 bases that match TRBD1. CDR1 is LGHNA, CDR2 YNFKEQ, per germline. Unmatched junction bases numbered 9, after V lost 1 base and J lost 4 bases. The CDR3 has 17 residues. The CDR3 loop reads CASSQGGPGQGITEAFF. CDR3 in DNA: TGTGCCAGCAGCCAAGGGGGCCCGGGACAGGGGATCACTGAAGCTTTCTTT.

The V gene is TRBV25-1, the J gene TRBJ1-2; a weak D match, TRBD1 (6 bases). The CDR3 contains 15 residues. Germline V lookup: CDR1 MGHDK, CDR2 SYGVNS. The V gene lost 4 bases and the J gene lost 3 bases, with 15 bases spanning the gap. The CDR3 reads CASSGFSQGDYGYTF. The CDR3 DNA reads as TGTGCCAGCAGTGGATTCTCACAGGGTGACTATGGCTACACCTTC.

The V call is TRBV7-8, the J call TRBJ2-7; the D gene is possibly TRBD1 (5 bases). The germline V and J ends were trimmed by 5 bases and 0 bases, with 14 bases remaining between them. The CDR3 sequence is 15 residues long. Germline V gene data show CDR1 as SGHVS and CDR2 as FQNEAQ. The CDR3 DNA reads as TGTGCCAGCAGCCCCAGACAGACCTACTCCTACGAGCAGTACTTC. Amino acids: CASSPRQTYSYEQYF.

This rearrangement joins TRBV5-8 to TRBJ1-2; the match to TRBD1 covers 9 bases. The CDR3 length is 15 residues. Germline V lookup: CDR1 SGHTS, CDR2 YDEGEE. V lost 3 bases to trimming and J lost 5 bases; unmatched junction nucleotides: 8. This chain's CDR3 is CASSSRGQGYYGYTF. In DNA form, the CDR3 reads TGTGCCAGCAGCTCGAGGGGACAGGGTTATTATGGCTACACCTTC.

The chain has TRBV10-3 and TRBJ2-7; 12 bases fit TRBD2. The V gene's germline CDR1 is ENHRY and CDR2 SYGVKD. Germline trimming cut 10 bases from V and 2 bases from J; bases unmatched to any gene: 9. This CDR3 spans 15 amino acids. This chain's CDR3 is CATSSGGAGAYEQYF. The CDR3, as DNA: TGTGCCACCTCTAGCGGGGGGGCCGGAGCCTACGAGCAGTACTTC.

This clone was recorded once. The V gene is TRBV19, the J gene TRBJ2-7; TRBD1 matches at 10 bases. CDR1 and CDR2 from the germline V gene are LNHDA and SQIVND (reference sequence). CDR3 length: 13 residues. V lost 3 bases, J lost 5 bases, and 1 base stayed unmatched. This CDR3 reads CASSIGTGDEQYF. The CDR3 coding sequence is TGTGCCAGTAGTATTGGGACAGGGGACGAGCAGTACTTC. The variable domain in full, completed from reference TRBV19 and TRBJ2-7, reads DGGITQSPKYLFRKEGQNVTLSCEQNLNHDAMYWYRQDPGQGLRLIYYSQIVNDFQKGDIAEGYSVSREKKESFPLTVTSAQKNPTAFYLCASSIGTGDEQYFGPGTRLTVT.

The chain is built from TRBV18 and TRBJ1-1; 9 positions match TRBD1. Per the germline V gene, CDR1 is KGHSH and CDR2 is LQKENI. This CDR3 contains 14 residues. V shed 5 bases, J shed 8 bases, and the junction held 9 bases outside the gene matches. This CDR3 reads CASSSGQGISEAFF. In DNA, the CDR3 is TGTGCCAGCTCATCCGGACAGGGGATTTCGGAAGCTTTCTTT.

This chain links TRBV15 with TRBJ1-6, with D possibly matching TRBD1 (6 bases). CDR1 and CDR2 (germline): LNHNV, YYDKDF (reference sequence). Trimming took 1 base from V and 6 from J, leaving 13 bases between them. The CDR3 runs to 16 residues. The DNA of the CDR3 is TGTGCCACCAGCAGAGGAATGAGCAGGGGTAATTCACCCCTCCACTTT. It yields the protein CATSRGMSRGNSPLHF.

The chain is built from TRBV11-3 and TRBJ2-1, with 8 bases identical to TRBD2. The germline CDR1 and CDR2 sequences are SGHNT and YENEEA. V trimming: 0 bases; J trimming: 1 base; junction bases outside the gene matches: 2. The CDR3 has 16 residues. The CDR3 loop reads CASSLDPSGSYNEQFF. The CDR3 nucleotides are TGTGCCAGCAGCTTAGATCCTAGCGGGTCCTACAATGAGCAGTTCTTC.

This sequence joins TRBV7-2 and TRBJ1-3; TRBD1 might be the D (6 bases). The CDR3 has 16 residues. Germline lookup yields CDR1 SGHTA and CDR2 FQGNSA. Trimming took off 3 bases at V and 0 bases at J, with 12 bases between the two ends. The CDR3 here is CASSFPTGISGNTIYF. CDR3 sequence (DNA): TGTGCCAGCAGCTTTCCAACAGGGATCTCTGGAAACACCATATATTTT.

The chain has TRBV13 and TRBJ2-7; D is possibly TRBD1 (5 bases). V was pared by 7 bases and J by 0 bases, with 10 bases between. In germline, CDR1 is PRHDT, CDR2 FYEKMQ (reference sequence). The CDR3 has 13 amino acids. CDR3 residues: CASNVRGSYEQYF. In nucleotides, the CDR3 is TGTGCCAGCAACGTAAGGGGCTCCTACGAGCAGTACTTC.

The table lists this clone with a count of one. The chain employs TRBV2 and TRBJ2-7; D remains ambiguous. CDR3 length: 12 residues. V dropped 7 bases and J dropped 6 bases, with 13 bases sitting between them. CDR1 is SNHLY and CDR2 is FYNNEI in the germline V gene. This CDR3 is CASTQMGREQYF. CDR3 DNA sequence: TGTGCCAGCACACAAATGGGCCGCGAGCAGTACTTC.